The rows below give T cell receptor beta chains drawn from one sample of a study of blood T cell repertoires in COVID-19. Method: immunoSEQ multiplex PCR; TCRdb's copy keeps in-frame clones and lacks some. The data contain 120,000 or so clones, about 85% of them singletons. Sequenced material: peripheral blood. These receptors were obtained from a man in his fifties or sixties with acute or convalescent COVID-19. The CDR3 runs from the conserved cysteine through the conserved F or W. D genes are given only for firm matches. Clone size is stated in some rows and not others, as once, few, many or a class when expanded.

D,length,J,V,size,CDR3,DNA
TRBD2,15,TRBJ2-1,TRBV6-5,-,CASTGLAGGLGEQFF,TGTGCCAGCACCGGACTAGCGGGAGGATTGGGGGAGCAGTTCTTC
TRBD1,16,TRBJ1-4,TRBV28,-,CASSSGTGGGNEKLFF,TGTGCCAGCAGTTCCGGGACAGGGGGTGGAAATGAAAAACTGTTTTTT
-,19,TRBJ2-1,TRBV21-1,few,CATTRAGTSGRTSYNEQFF,TGTGCCACCACGCGGGCCGGGACTAGCGGGAGGACTTCCTACAATGAGCAGTTCTTC
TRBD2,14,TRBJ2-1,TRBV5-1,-,CASGDLAGGNEQFF,TGCGCCAGCGGCGACCTAGCGGGAGGCAATGAGCAGTTCTTC
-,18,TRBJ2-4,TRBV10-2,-,CASSESNNPAWSKNIQYF,TGCGCCAGCAGTGAGTCGAATAATCCTGCATGGAGCAAAAACATTCAGTACTTC
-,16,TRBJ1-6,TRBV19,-,CASSTPTEGFNSPLHF,TGTGCCAGTAGTACCCCGACAGAAGGCTTCAATTCACCCCTCCACTTT
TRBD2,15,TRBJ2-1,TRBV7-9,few,CASSLNSGSYNEQFF,TGTGCCAGCAGCTTAAATAGCGGGTCTTACAATGAGCAGTTCTTC
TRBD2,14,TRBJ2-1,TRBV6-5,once,CASRPGLTGNEQFF,TGTGCCAGCAGACCGGGACTAACGGGCAATGAGCAGTTCTTC
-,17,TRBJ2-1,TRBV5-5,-,CASSSPLGEALYNEQFF,TGTGCCAGCAGCTCTCCCCTAGGCGAAGCGCTATACAATGAGCAGTTCTTC
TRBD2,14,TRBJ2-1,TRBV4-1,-,CASSPGIAGREQFF,TGCGCCAGCAGCCCCGGGATAGCGGGAAGGGAGCAGTTCTTC
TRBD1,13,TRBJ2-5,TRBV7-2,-,CASSTNRGETQYF,TGTGCCAGCAGCACGAACAGGGGAGAGACCCAGTACTTC
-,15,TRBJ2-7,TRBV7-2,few,CASSLDFGTSYEQYF,TGTGCCAGCAGCTTAGATTTCGGTACCTCCTACGAGCAGTACTTC
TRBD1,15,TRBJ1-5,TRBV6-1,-,CASSELTGGNQPQHF,TGTGCCAGCAGTGAACTGACAGGGGGCAATCAGCCCCAGCATTTT
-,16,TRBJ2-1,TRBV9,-,CASSVGWAYSYNEQFF,TGTGCCAGCAGCGTAGGGTGGGCCTACTCCTACAATGAGCAGTTCTTC
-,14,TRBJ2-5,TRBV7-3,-,CASSEMGGLETQYF,TGTGCCAGCAGCGAAATGGGGGGTCTGGAGACCCAGTACTTC
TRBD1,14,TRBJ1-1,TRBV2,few,CASTGQGGPHEAFF,TGTGCCAGCACTGGACAGGGAGGCCCTCATGAAGCTTTCTTT
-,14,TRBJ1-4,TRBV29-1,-,CSVALTGYNEKLFF,TGCAGCGTTGCTCTTACGGGATATAATGAAAAACTGTTTTTT
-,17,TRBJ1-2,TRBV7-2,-,CASSSPRGGRPNYGYTF,TGTGCCAGCAGCTCCCCTCGGGGAGGGCGCCCAAACTATGGCTACACCTTC
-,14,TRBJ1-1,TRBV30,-,CAWSRNRQGAEAFF,TGTGCCTGGAGTAGGAATCGACAAGGCGCTGAAGCTTTCTTT
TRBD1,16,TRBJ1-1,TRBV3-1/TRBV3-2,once,CASSHPGQGRDTEAFF,TGTGCCAGCAGCCATCCGGGACAGGGGCGAGACACTGAAGCTTTCTTT
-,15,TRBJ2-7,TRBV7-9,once,CASSPRTVSSYEQYF,TGTGCCAGCAGCCCTAGGACAGTGAGCTCCTACGAGCAGTACTTC
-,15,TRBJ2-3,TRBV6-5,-,CASSRRERNADTQYF,TGTGCCAGCAGTAGACGGGAGAGGAACGCAGATACGCAGTATTTT
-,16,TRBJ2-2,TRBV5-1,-,CASSSREGANTGELFF,TGCGCCAGCAGCTCAAGAGAGGGCGCCAACACCGGGGAGCTGTTTTTT